These 25 T cell receptor beta chains came from one sample sequenced in a study of T cells after yellow fever vaccination. Using its own MiXCR run on the 5' RACE reads, TCRdb lists one record per CDR3 protein. The sample has around 530,000 distinct CDR3 sequences, around 16% seen once; the top ten hold 17%. The sample here was PBMCs, taken about 5 days after the first yellow fever vaccination. The receptors were sampled from a man younger than 35 who received the YFV17D yellow fever vaccine.

The rearrangement links TRBV6-4 to TRBJ2-2; D is uncertain. This CDR3 spans 13 amino acids. CDR1 is MRHNA and CDR2 is SNTAGT in the germline V gene. The V and J ends lost 4 bases and 5 bases respectively, with 8 bases between them. CDR3 protein: CASSATSTGELFF. The CDR3 DNA sequence: TGTGCCAGCAGTGCTACTTCAACCGGGGAGCTGTTTTTT.

V gene TRBV6-1 combines with J gene TRBJ1-6; D unclear. The length of the CDR3 is 15 residues. Germline V gene sequence: CDR1 MNHNS, CDR2 SASEGT. V lost 2 bases to trimming and J lost 7 bases, with 12 bases between them. CDR3 region: CASSESGVLNSPLHF. The CDR3 nucleotides are TGTGCCAGCAGTGAATCTGGGGTTCTGAATTCACCCCTCCACTTT.

This clonotype was picked up many times. This rearrangement joins TRBV20-1 to TRBJ2-1; no clear D. This CDR3 is built from 15 residues. V dropped 6 bases and J dropped 8 bases, with 23 bases sitting between them. Germline V gene sequence: CDR1 DFQATT, CDR2 SNEGSKA (reference sequence). The CDR3 bases are TGCAGTGCCTCCACCCGGCTGTCAGGCCGCGATGAGCAGTTCTTC. It translates to CSASTRLSGRDEQFF.

CDR3 bases: TGCAGTGCTAGAGATCGCCTAGCTACCGATACGCAGTATTTT. Translation: CSARDRLATDTQYF. V and J are TRBV20-1 and TRBJ2-3; maybe TRBD2 (5 bases). Trimming left V 0 bases short and J 6 bases short, with 13 bases between. This CDR3 contains 14 residues. Germline loops: CDR1 DFQATT, CDR2 SNEGSKA (reference sequence).

This sequence joins TRBV9 and TRBJ2-2, with unresolved D. The CDR3 runs 11 residues. The germline V gene encodes CDR1 SGDLS and CDR2 YYNGEE. V lost 3 bases and J 6 bases, leaving 3 bases between the germline ends. The CDR3 sequence: CASSEAGELFF. The CDR3 DNA follows: TGTGCCAGCAGCGAGGCCGGGGAGCTGTTTTTT.

The CDR3 sequence: CASSPRLAGIAGDTQYF. The CDR3 DNA reads as TGTGCCAGCAGTCCTAGACTAGCGGGGATAGCGGGGGATACGCAGTATTTT. This chain connects TRBV6-1 to TRBJ2-3; 11 nucleotides align to TRBD2. The CDR3 consists of 17 residues. Trimming cost V 5 bases and J 6 bases; bases outside gene matches: 13. Germline V gives CDR1 MNHNS, CDR2 SASEGT.

The chain has TRBV12-3 or TRBV12-4 and TRBJ1-1; TRBD1 matches 8 bases. This CDR3 is 17 amino acids long. V trimming: 4 bases; J trimming: 3 bases; junction bases outside the gene matches: 13. The CDR3 protein is CASSSILWTGYDTEAFF. CDR3 coding DNA: TGTGCCAGCAGTTCGATCCTGTGGACAGGGTACGACACTGAAGCTTTCTTT.

CDR3 DNA sequence: TGCGCCAGCAGCTTTATTAGGGGGAACACCGGGGAGCTGTTTTTT. This gives the protein CASSFIRGNTGELFF. The chain is built from TRBV5-1 and TRBJ2-2; the D gene is possibly TRBD1 (5 bases). This CDR3 is 15 amino acids long. CDR1 is SGHRS, CDR2 YFSETQ, per germline. With 2 bases removed from V and 1 base from J, the gap between germline ends came to 9 bases.

This clonotype was picked up a small number of times. The chain employs TRBV20-1 and TRBJ2-4; D gene uncertain. This CDR3 contains 14 residues. Germline values: CDR1 DFQATT, CDR2 SNEGSKA (reference sequence). The V end was cut by 5 bases, the J end by 0 bases, with 11 bases between. The CDR3 coding sequence is TGCAGTGCTTCCTTCTCGATAGCCAAAAACATTCAGTACTTC. Its protein product is CSASFSIAKNIQYF.

This clonotype was detected a few times. The V call is TRBV7-8, the J call TRBJ2-1; 7 bases are shared with TRBD1. Germline CDR1 is SGHVS and CDR2 is FQNEAQ. The length of the CDR3 is 16 residues. Losses at the gene ends were 3 bases for V and 5 bases for J; bases not matched to a gene: 10. The CDR3 DNA follows: TGTGCCAGCAGCTTTTTAGCAGGACAGGCTAACAATGAGCAGTTCTTC. It encodes CASSFLAGQANNEQFF.

This clonotype was seen only once. CDR3 residues: CASSLRPGTSPLHF. CDR3 sequence (DNA): TGTGCCAGCAGCTTAAGGCCAGGAACATCACCCCTCCACTTT. The chain has TRBV13 and TRBJ1-6; D gene uncertain. The germline V and J ends were trimmed by 2 bases and 10 bases, with 12 bases remaining between them. CDR1 is PRHDT, CDR2 FYEKMQ, per germline (reference sequence). The CDR3 is 14 residues long.

The rearrangement uses TRBV7-9 and TRBJ2-2; the D is unclear. The V end was cut by 3 bases, the J end by 6 bases, with 5 bases between. Per the germline V gene, CDR1 is SEHNR and CDR2 is FQNEAQ (reference sequence). This CDR3 region has 12 residues. The CDR3: CASSFLSGELFF. In nucleotides, the CDR3 is TGTGCCAGCAGCTTCTTGTCCGGGGAGCTGTTTTTT.

V and J are TRBV5-4 and TRBJ2-7; 8 bases are shared with TRBD1. Germline V gene lookup returns CDR1 SGHNT and CDR2 YYREEE (reference sequence). The CDR3 totals 14 residues. J gave up 3 bases and V 3 bases, and 5 bases lay outside the gene matches. CDR3 nucleotides: TGTGCCAGCAGCTCCAGGACAGGGAGCTACGAGCAGTACTTC. As protein: CASSSRTGSYEQYF.

The chain employs TRBV11-2 and TRBJ2-7; 11 nucleotides line up with TRBD2. The J segment lost 5 bases and the V segment lost 7 bases, leaving 7 bases of the junction unmatched. The CDR3 spans 14 residues. CDR1 and CDR2 (germline): SGHAT, FQNNGV. The CDR3 region has the DNA TGTGCCAGCAAGCGACTAGCGGGGAGGGACGAGCAGTACGTC. Its protein product is CASKRLAGRDEQYV.

This clonotype has only a few counts. V and J are TRBV7-2 and TRBJ1-5, with 8 bases matching TRBD1. There are 15 residues in the CDR3. The germline gives CDR1 SGHTA, CDR2 FQGNSA. J gave up 5 bases and V 4 bases, and 7 bases lay outside the gene matches. The CDR3 region has the DNA TGTGCCAGCAGCTGGACAGGGAATGGGTATCAGCCCCAGCATTTT. Translation: CASSWTGNGYQPQHF.

Here the CDR3 DNA reads TGTGCCAGCAGTGACCGGGGGGGGAGCACAGATACGCAGTATTTT. Protein: CASSDRGGSTDTQYF. This chain links TRBV6-4 with TRBJ2-3; 8 bases map to TRBD2. The CDR3 is 15 residues long. Germline-derived CDR1 and CDR2 are MRHNA and SNTAGT. V gave up 2 bases and J gave up 0 bases; unmatched junction bases: 1.

This chain uses TRBV7-9 with TRBJ2-3; D is unclear. Per germline, CDR1 SEHNR and CDR2 FQNEAQ (reference sequence). The CDR3 totals 13 residues. V lost 1 base and J lost 5, with 7 bases in between. The DNA for the CDR3 is TGTGCCAGCAGCTTAGATTTGGTAGATACGCAGTATTTT. The encoded protein is CASSLDLVDTQYF.

The chain employs TRBV6-2 or TRBV6-3 and TRBJ2-7; no clear D gene. CDR3 length: 14 residues. Trimming shortened V by 4 bases and J by 2 bases, and 12 bases separated the two germline ends. CDR1 and CDR2 from the germline V gene are MNHEY and SVGEGT. DNA of the CDR3: TGTGCCAGCAGTTCCGGGCAGGACCCCTACGAGCAGTACTTC. It is translated as CASSSGQDPYEQYF.

This clonotype was found a few times. This chain connects TRBV20-1 to TRBJ2-7; D might be TRBD2 (6 bases). Trimming pared 6 bases from V and 2 bases from J, leaving 14 bases between. The CDR3 sequence is 13 residues long. Germline V gene data show CDR1 as DFQATT and CDR2 as SNEGSKA (reference sequence). CDR3 nucleotide sequence: TGCAGTGCCACCCCTAGCGAGACCTACGAGCAGTACGTC. Its protein product is CSATPSETYEQYV.

This clonotype was seen a handful of times. The chain uses TRBV7-2 and TRBJ2-2, with TRBD1 identical over 7 bases. After removal of 5 bases from V and 2 bases from J, the junction contained 5 bases not matched to a gene. Per the germline V gene, CDR1 is SGHTA and CDR2 is FQGNSA. This CDR3 comprises 15 residues. CDR3 amino acids: CASSNRGPNTGELFF. The CDR3 DNA follows: TGTGCCAGCAGCAACAGGGGCCCCAACACCGGGGAGCTGTTTTTT. The variable domain in full, completed from reference TRBV7-2 and TRBJ2-2, reads GAGVSQSPSNKVTEKGKDVELRCDPISGHTALYWYRQSLGQGLEFLIYFQGNSAPDKSGLPSDRFSAERTGGSVSTLTIQRTQQEDSAVYLCASSNRGPNTGELFFGEGSRLTVL.

Points on this clonotype: This may be a read error: a much more frequent sequence differs by one nucleotide. The rearrangement links TRBV5-1 to TRBJ1-2, with unresolved D. Germline V gene lookup returns CDR1 SGHRS and CDR2 YFSETQ. V lost 6 bases, J lost 0 bases, and 12 bases lay in between. This CDR3 region has 14 residues. CDR3 sequence (DNA): TGCGCCAGCATCTCCCCGGGAGCTAACTATGGCTACACCTTC. It codes for CASISPGANYGYTF.

This clonotype appeared a few times. The rearrangement uses TRBV11-1 and TRBJ2-3; D may be TRBD1 (6 bases). The CDR3 consists of 14 residues. V lost 5 bases to trimming and J lost 6 bases, with 15 bases between them. Germline V lookup: CDR1 SGHAT, CDR2 FQDESV (reference sequence). CDR3 protein: CASSLQGMSDTQYF. CDR3 nucleotides: TGTGCCAGCAGCCTACAGGGTATGTCGGATACGCAGTATTTT. The full variable domain, with the rest looked up from reference TRBV11-1 and TRBJ2-3, is EAEVAQSPRYKITEKSQAVAFWCDPISGHATLYWYRQILGQGPELLVQFQDESVVDDSQLPKDRFSAERLKGVDSTLKIQPAELGDSAMYLCASSLQGMSDTQYFGPGTRLTVL.

This clonotype was observed a handful of times. The gene calls are TRBV7-2 and TRBJ2-7, with D uncertain. CDR3 length: 15 residues. Germline-derived CDR1 and CDR2 are SGHTA and FQGNSA. V lost 4 bases, J lost 0 bases, and 13 bases lay in between. The CDR3 here is CASSCRRVTSYEQYV. The CDR3 DNA is TGTGCCAGCAGCTGTCGCAGAGTTACCTCCTACGAGCAGTACGTC.

The chain has TRBV7-9 and TRBJ2-5; unclear D gene. This CDR3 has 15 amino acids. Germline V lookup: CDR1 SEHNR, CDR2 FQNEAQ (reference sequence). V lost 1 base and J lost 4, with 13 bases in between. In DNA form, the CDR3 reads TGTGCCAGCAGCTTAGTGGTGGAACATCCAGAGACCCAGTACTTC. This translates into CASSLVVEHPETQYF. Using reference TRBV7-9 and TRBJ2-5 for the parts outside the CDR3, the full variable domain is DTGVSQNPRHKITKRGQNVTFRCDPISEHNRLYWYRQTLGQGPEFLTYFQNEAQLEKSRLLSDRFSAERPKGSFSTLEIQRTEQGDSAMYLCASSLVVEHPETQYFGPGTRLLVL.

The V call is TRBV11-2, the J call TRBJ1-3; the D is unclear. This CDR3 has 13 amino acids. V was cut by 3 bases and J by 9 bases, with 12 bases left in between. Germline CDR1 reads SGHAT; CDR2 reads FQNNGV. CDR3 amino acids: CASSLDWRTTIYF. The CDR3 nucleotides are TGTGCCAGCAGCTTGGACTGGAGAACCACCATATATTTT.